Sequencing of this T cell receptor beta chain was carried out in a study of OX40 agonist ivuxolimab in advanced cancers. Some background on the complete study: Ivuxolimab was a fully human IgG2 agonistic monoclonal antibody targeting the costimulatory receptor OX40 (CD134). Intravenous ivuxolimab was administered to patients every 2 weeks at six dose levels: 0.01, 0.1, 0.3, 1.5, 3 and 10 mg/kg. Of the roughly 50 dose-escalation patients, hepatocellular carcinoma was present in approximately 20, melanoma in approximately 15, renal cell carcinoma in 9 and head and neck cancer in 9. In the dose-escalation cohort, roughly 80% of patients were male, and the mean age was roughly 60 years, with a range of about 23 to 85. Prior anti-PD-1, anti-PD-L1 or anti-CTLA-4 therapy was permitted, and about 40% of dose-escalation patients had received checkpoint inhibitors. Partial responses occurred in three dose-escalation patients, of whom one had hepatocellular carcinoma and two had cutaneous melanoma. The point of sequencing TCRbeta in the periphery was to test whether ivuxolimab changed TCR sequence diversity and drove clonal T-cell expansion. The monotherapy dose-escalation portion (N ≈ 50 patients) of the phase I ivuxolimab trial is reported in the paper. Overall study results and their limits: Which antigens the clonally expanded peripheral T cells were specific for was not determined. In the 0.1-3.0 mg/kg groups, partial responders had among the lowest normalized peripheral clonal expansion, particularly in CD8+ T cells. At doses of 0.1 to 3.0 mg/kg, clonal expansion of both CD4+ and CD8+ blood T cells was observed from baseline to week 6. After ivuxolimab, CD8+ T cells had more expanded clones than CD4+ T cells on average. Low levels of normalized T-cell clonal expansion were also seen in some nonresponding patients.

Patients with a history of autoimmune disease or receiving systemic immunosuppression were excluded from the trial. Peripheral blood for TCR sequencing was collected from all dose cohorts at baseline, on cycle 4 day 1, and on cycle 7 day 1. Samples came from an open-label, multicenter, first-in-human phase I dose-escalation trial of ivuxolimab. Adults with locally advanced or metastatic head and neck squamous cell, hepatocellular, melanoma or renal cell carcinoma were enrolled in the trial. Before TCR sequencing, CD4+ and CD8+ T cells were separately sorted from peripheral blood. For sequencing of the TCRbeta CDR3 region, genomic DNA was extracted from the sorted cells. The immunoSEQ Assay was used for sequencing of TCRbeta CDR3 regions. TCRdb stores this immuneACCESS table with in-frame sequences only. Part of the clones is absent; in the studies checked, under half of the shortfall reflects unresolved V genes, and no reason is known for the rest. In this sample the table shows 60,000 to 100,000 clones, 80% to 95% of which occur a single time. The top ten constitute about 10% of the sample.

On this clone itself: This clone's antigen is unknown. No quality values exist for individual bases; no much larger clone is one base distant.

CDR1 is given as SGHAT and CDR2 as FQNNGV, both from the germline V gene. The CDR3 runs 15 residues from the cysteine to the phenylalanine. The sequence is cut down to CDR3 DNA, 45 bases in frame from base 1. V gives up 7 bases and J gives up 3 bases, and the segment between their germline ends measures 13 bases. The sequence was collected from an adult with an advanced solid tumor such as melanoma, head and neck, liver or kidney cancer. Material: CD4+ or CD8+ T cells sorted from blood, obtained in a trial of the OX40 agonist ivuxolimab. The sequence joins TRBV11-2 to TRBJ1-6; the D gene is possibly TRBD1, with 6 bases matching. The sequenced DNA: TGTGCCAGCACCTCGTGGGACAACTATAATTCACCCCTCCACTTT. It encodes CASTSWDNYNSPLHF.